This TCR beta chain was identified during a study of T cell responses to AZD1222 COVID-19 vaccine. Broader study findings: Among vaccine-associated CD4 TCRs, coverage spanned spike, with dominance at 160-218 and 743-854. Baseline serostatus was positive in only six AZD1222 recipients. Sampled repertoires all dated from after the peak T cell response. White British ancestry dominated among donors, who included more females, and clonal diversity was possibly underestimated.

This CDR3 contains 16 residues. V lost 2 bases and J lost 4, with 13 bases in between. The germline gives CDR1 SGHDT, CDR2 YYEEEE. Only in-frame clones appear in the TCRdb table, and some are missing; sequencing was by immunoSEQ multiplex PCR. There are around 90,000 clones in the sample; about 88% occur only once, and roughly 13% lies in the top ten. Regarding this clone: The antigen is unknown.

This sample comprised peripheral blood, obtained on day 0 of AZD1222 vaccination. The TCR sequence derives from an adult in good health. The chain has TRBV5-6 and TRBJ2-6; tentatively, D is TRBD1 or TRBD2 (5 bases each). The CDR3 bases are TGTGCCAGCAGCTTAAGGGGACCGGCGGGGGCCAACGTCCTGACTTTC. It yields the protein CASSLRGPAGANVLTF.